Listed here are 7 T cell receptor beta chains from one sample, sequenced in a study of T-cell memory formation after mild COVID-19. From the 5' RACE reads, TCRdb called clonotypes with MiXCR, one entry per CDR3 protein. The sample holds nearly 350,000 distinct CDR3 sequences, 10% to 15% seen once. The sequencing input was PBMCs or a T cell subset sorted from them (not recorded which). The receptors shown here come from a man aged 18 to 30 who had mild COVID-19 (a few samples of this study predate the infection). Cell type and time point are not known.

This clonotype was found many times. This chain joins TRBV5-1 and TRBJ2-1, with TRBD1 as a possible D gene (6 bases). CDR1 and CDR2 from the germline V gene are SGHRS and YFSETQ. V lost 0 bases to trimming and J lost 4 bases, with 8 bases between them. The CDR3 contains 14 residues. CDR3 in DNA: TGCGCCAGCAGCTTGGGGACAGTGTACAATGAGCAGTTCTTC. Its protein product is CASSLGTVYNEQFF.

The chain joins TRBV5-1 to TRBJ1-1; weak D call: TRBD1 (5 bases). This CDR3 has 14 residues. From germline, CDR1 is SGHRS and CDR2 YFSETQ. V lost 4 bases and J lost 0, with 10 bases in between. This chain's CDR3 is CASSGGVMNTEAFF. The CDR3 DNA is TGCGCCAGCAGCGGGGGGGTCATGAACACTGAAGCTTTCTTT.

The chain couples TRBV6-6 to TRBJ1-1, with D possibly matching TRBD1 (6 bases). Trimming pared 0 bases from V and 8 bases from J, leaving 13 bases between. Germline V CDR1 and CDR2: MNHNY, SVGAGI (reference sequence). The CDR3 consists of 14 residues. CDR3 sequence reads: CASSYSGTSAEAFF. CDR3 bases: TGTGCCAGCAGTTACTCCGGGACATCCGCCGAAGCTTTCTTT.

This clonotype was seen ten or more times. CDR3 sequence: CASSWGEAGNQPQHF. CDR3 DNA sequence: TGTGCCAGCAGCTGGGGGGAGGCGGGCAATCAGCCCCAGCATTTT. The chain links TRBV7-2 to TRBJ1-5; possibly TRBD1 for D (5 bases). This CDR3 has 15 amino acids. Germline loops: CDR1 SGHTA, CDR2 FQGNSA. Trimming took off 4 bases at V and 2 bases at J, with 12 bases between the two ends.

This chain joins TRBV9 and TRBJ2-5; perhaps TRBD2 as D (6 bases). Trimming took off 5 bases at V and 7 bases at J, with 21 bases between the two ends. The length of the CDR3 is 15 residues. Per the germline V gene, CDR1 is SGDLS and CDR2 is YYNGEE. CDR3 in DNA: TGTGCCAGCAGTCCGGGACTGCCGATGATGCGGACCCAGTACTTC. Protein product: CASSPGLPMMRTQYF.

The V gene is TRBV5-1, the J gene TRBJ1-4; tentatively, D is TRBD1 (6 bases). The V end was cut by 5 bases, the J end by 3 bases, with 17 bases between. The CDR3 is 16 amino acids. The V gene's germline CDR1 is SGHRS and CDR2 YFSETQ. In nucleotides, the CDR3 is TGCGCCAGCAGGGACCGGGGGGCGGTTGCTAATGAAAAACTGTTTTTT. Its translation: CASRDRGAVANEKLFF.

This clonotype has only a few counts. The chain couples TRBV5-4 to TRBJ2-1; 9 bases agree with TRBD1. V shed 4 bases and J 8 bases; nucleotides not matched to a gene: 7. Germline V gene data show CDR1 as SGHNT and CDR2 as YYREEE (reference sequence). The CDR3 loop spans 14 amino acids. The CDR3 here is CASSPPGQGYEQFF. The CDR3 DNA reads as TGTGCCAGCAGCCCTCCGGGACAGGGTTATGAGCAGTTCTTC. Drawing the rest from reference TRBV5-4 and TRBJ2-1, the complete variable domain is ETGVTQSPTHLIKTRGQQVTLRCSSQSGHNTVSWYQQALGQGPQFIFQYYREEENGRGNFPPRFSGLQFPNYSSELNVNALELDDSALYLCASSPPGQGYEQFFGPGTRLTVL.